This T cell receptor (beta chain) was identified in a study of early T cells in non-severe SARS-CoV-2 infection. The wider study: Sequenced material consisted of bulk RNA (from unsorted whole blood), and chains were unpaired. Overall study findings and caveats: Matches to VDJdb favored anti-spike CD8 responses and missed private and CD4 specificities.

Tagging with unique molecular identifiers was applied to individual cDNA molecules. TCRdb reprocessed the 5' RACE reads with MiXCR, giving one entry per CDR3 protein. The sample has about 77,000 distinct CDR3 sequences, approximately 15% seen once; the top ten hold 2.9%. This clonotype was picked up a small number of times. Its antigen is still unknown. This CDR3 comprises 16 residues. V trimming: 4 bases; J trimming: 6 bases; junction bases outside the gene matches: 14. Germline V gives CDR1 LGHDT, CDR2 YNNKEL (reference sequence). This chain uses TRBV3-1 with TRBJ2-7, with 8 bases identical to TRBD2. The TCR was taken from an adult who was a healthcare worker with PCR-confirmed SARS-CoV-2 infection or an uninfected control (not recorded which). Source material: whole blood. CDR3 sequence: CASSPTAGGGIVEQYF. CDR3 DNA sequence: TGTGCCAGCAGCCCTACCGCGGGGGGCGGTATAGTCGAGCAGTACTTC.